This is a list of T cell receptor beta chains from one sample in a study of CD8+ T cells in alopecia areata. Data came from immunoSEQ multiplex PCR; TCRdb stores just in-frame clones and leaves some out. The profile shows under 70,000 clones, about 96% of them singletons. The sequenced sample was CD8+ T cells sorted from blood, obtained at week 0. The receptors stem from a human donor with alopecia areata. The CDR3 runs from the conserved cysteine through the conserved F or W. The D gene is left open where the match is weak. The size of a clone is reported for some rows only, either as once, few or many, or as a class for expanded clones.

V gene: TRBV7-8
J gene: TRBJ2-5
D gene: TRBD2
clone size: .
CDR3 DNA: TGTGCCAGCAGCTTAAGGACTAGCGGGGGAGAGACCCAGTACTTC
CDR3 protein: CASSLRTSGGETQYF

V gene: TRBV27
J gene: TRBJ1-1
D gene: .
clone size: .
CDR3 DNA: TGTGCCAGCAGTTCCGGGGGCAACACTGAAGCTTTCTTT
CDR3 protein: CASSSGGNTEAFF

V gene: TRBV6-1
J gene: TRBJ2-7
D gene: .
clone size: .
CDR3 DNA: TGTGCCAGCAGTGAAATAACCCAACTATTCTTGGACACGTACCCCTACGAGCAGTACTTC
CDR3 protein: CASSEITQLFLDTYPYEQYF

V gene: TRBV6-5
J gene: TRBJ1-2
D gene: .
clone size: .
CDR3 DNA: TGTGCCAGCTATGAGGGGGGGGATGGCTACACCTTC
CDR3 protein: CASYEGGDGYTF

V gene: TRBV7-9
J gene: TRBJ2-3
D gene: .
clone size: once
CDR3 DNA: TGTGCCAGCAGCCCACGTTCAGTGACAGATACGCAGTATTTT
CDR3 protein: CASSPRSVTDTQYF

V gene: TRBV23-1
J gene: TRBJ2-1
D gene: .
clone size: .
CDR3 DNA: TGCGCTTACGGCTACAATGAGCAGTTCTTC
CDR3 protein: CAYGYNEQFF

V gene: TRBV7-9
J gene: TRBJ2-3
D gene: TRBD2
clone size: .
CDR3 DNA: TGTGCCAGCACGCAGACTAGCGGGGGGTACGATACGCAGTATTTT
CDR3 protein: CASTQTSGGYDTQYF

V gene: TRBV5-4
J gene: TRBJ2-5
D gene: .
clone size: .
CDR3 DNA: TGTGCCAGCAGCTCCTTGTCAAGCGGAGCAAAAGAGACCCAGTACTTC
CDR3 protein: CASSSLSSGAKETQYF

V gene: TRBV7-9
J gene: TRBJ2-2
D gene: TRBD1
clone size: .
CDR3 DNA: TGTGCCAGCAGCCCCCCGGGACAGGGGGTATTCGGGGAGCTGTTTTTT
CDR3 protein: CASSPPGQGVFGELFF

V gene: TRBV6-5
J gene: TRBJ2-5
D gene: .
clone size: .
CDR3 DNA: TGTGCCAGCAGTTACATCGGCAGGGAAGAGACCCAGTACTTC
CDR3 protein: CASSYIGREETQYF

V gene: TRBV7-6
J gene: TRBJ2-1
D gene: TRBD2
clone size: .
CDR3 DNA: TGTGCCAGCAGCTTATTCGGTTCCGGGACTAGCGCCTACAATGAGCAGTTCTTC
CDR3 protein: CASSLFGSGTSAYNEQFF

V gene: TRBV6-1
J gene: TRBJ2-7
D gene: .
clone size: .
CDR3 DNA: TGTGCCAGCAGCGACACAGGGACCTACGAGCAGTACTTC
CDR3 protein: CASSDTGTYEQYF

V gene: TRBV30
J gene: TRBJ2-1
D gene: TRBD2
clone size: .
CDR3 DNA: TGTGCCTGTAGCGGGGTTGTCGGCAATGAGCAGTTCTTC
CDR3 protein: CACSGVVGNEQFF

V gene: TRBV19
J gene: TRBJ1-4
D gene: .
clone size: .
CDR3 DNA: TGTGCCAGTAGTATAGTGGGACCTAATGAAAAACTGTTTTTT
CDR3 protein: CASSIVGPNEKLFF

V gene: TRBV28
J gene: TRBJ2-7
D gene: .
clone size: .
CDR3 DNA: TGTGCCAGCAGTTTAGGGTTGGCCCCTGAGGACTTC
CDR3 protein: CASSLGLAPEDF

V gene: TRBV4-1
J gene: TRBJ2-1
D gene: .
clone size: .
CDR3 DNA: TGCGCCAGCAGCCAGTCAAGCCACAATGAGCAGTTCTTC
CDR3 protein: CASSQSSHNEQFF

V gene: TRBV4-3
J gene: TRBJ2-7
D gene: .
clone size: .
CDR3 DNA: TGCGCCAGCAGCCAAGATCTGAGAGGGGACTACGAGCAGTACTTC
CDR3 protein: CASSQDLRGDYEQYF

V gene: TRBV11-2
J gene: TRBJ2-7
D gene: TRBD1
clone size: .
CDR3 DNA: TGTGCCAGCAGACCACAGGGGGCCTACGAGCAGTACTTC
CDR3 protein: CASRPQGAYEQYF

V gene: TRBV7-2
J gene: TRBJ2-3
D gene: .
clone size: .
CDR3 DNA: TGTGCCAGCAGCTCCTGGAGTTACACAGATACGCAGTATTTT
CDR3 protein: CASSSWSYTDTQYF

V gene: TRBV4-1
J gene: TRBJ1-1
D gene: .
clone size: .
CDR3 DNA: TGCGCCAGCAGCCCTTTTCAAGAGGGGCTGAACACTGAAGCTTTCTTT
CDR3 protein: CASSPFQEGLNTEAFF

V gene: TRBV4-3
J gene: TRBJ2-1
D gene: TRBD2
clone size: once
CDR3 DNA: TGCGCCAGCAGCCCTAGCCCCGAGACTAGCTTCGATGAGCAGTTCTTC
CDR3 protein: CASSPSPETSFDEQFF

V gene: TRBV7-9
J gene: TRBJ1-2
D gene: TRBD1
clone size: .
CDR3 DNA: TGCGCCAGCAGCTTGGACAGGGGGCTTCGTGGCTACACCTTC
CDR3 protein: CASSLDRGLRGYTF

V gene: TRBV4-1
J gene: TRBJ1-1
D gene: .
clone size: .
CDR3 DNA: TGCGCCAGCAGCCATGTTACCCGGGATCCGAACACTGAAGCTTTCTTT
CDR3 protein: CASSHVTRDPNTEAFF

V gene: TRBV6-1
J gene: TRBJ2-3
D gene: .
clone size: .
CDR3 DNA: TGTGCCAGCAGTGAGAGGCGTCTGACAGATACGCAGTATTTT
CDR3 protein: CASSERRLTDTQYF

V gene: TRBV5-4
J gene: TRBJ2-3
D gene: TRBD2
clone size: .
CDR3 DNA: TGTGCCAGCAGCTGGAGCGGGGGGGCCATAGATACGCAGTATTTT
CDR3 protein: CASSWSGGAIDTQYF

V gene: TRBV9
J gene: TRBJ2-5
D gene: TRBD1
clone size: .
CDR3 DNA: TGTGCCAGCAGCGACAGGGGGAACCAAGAGACCCAGTACTTC
CDR3 protein: CASSDRGNQETQYF

V gene: TRBV2
J gene: TRBJ2-5
D gene: .
clone size: .
CDR3 DNA: TGTGCCAGCAGGCCCACAGGGCACCAAGAGACCCAGTACTTC
CDR3 protein: CASRPTGHQETQYF

V gene: TRBV30
J gene: TRBJ1-1
D gene: .
clone size: once
CDR3 DNA: TGTGCCTGGAGTGGCGGGCAGGGAGTAGCTGAAGCTTTCTTT
CDR3 protein: CAWSGGQGVAEAFF

V gene: TRBV30
J gene: TRBJ2-1
D gene: .
clone size: .
CDR3 DNA: TGTGCCTGGAGTGGGGACAATGAGCAGTTCTTC
CDR3 protein: CAWSGDNEQFF

V gene: TRBV7-6
J gene: TRBJ2-5
D gene: TRBD1
clone size: .
CDR3 DNA: TGTGCCAGCAGCCCGGGACAGCTAGAAGAGACCCAGTACTTC
CDR3 protein: CASSPGQLEETQYF

V gene: TRBV7-9
J gene: TRBJ2-1
D gene: .
clone size: once
CDR3 DNA: TGTGCCAGCAGCTGGGGTGCGAATGAGCAGTTCTTC
CDR3 protein: CASSWGANEQFF

V gene: TRBV4-1
J gene: TRBJ2-1
D gene: TRBD2
clone size: once
CDR3 DNA: TGCGCCAGCAGCCATCCATGGACTAGCGGGGGATTCAATGAGCAGTTCTTC
CDR3 protein: CASSHPWTSGGFNEQFF

V gene: TRBV7-9
J gene: TRBJ2-1
D gene: TRBD2
clone size: .
CDR3 DNA: TGTGCCAGCAGCCGAGGGAGCGGGGGGCAAAATTACAATGAGCAGTTCTTC
CDR3 protein: CASSRGSGGQNYNEQFF

V gene: TRBV19
J gene: TRBJ2-1
D gene: TRBD1
clone size: .
CDR3 DNA: TGTGCCAGTAGGGACAGGGGGTTTGCAAACGATGAGCAGTTCTTC
CDR3 protein: CASRDRGFANDEQFF

V gene: TRBV28
J gene: TRBJ2-1
D gene: .
clone size: .
CDR3 DNA: TGTGCCAGCAGTTCCCTGTCGGGCGAGCAGTTCTTC
CDR3 protein: CASSSLSGEQFF

V gene: TRBV2
J gene: TRBJ2-1
D gene: TRBD1
clone size: .
CDR3 DNA: TGTGCCAGGATCCAATTCCGGGACAGGGTGGCCAATGAGCAGTTCTTC
CDR3 protein: CARIQFRDRVANEQFF

V gene: TRBV7-2
J gene: TRBJ2-1
D gene: TRBD1
clone size: .
CDR3 DNA: TGTGCCAGCAGCTTAGGTCCCCAGGGGGTAGGGAATGAGCAGTTCTTC
CDR3 protein: CASSLGPQGVGNEQFF

V gene: TRBV27
J gene: TRBJ2-1
D gene: .
clone size: .
CDR3 DNA: TGTGCCAGCAGTTTCCCGGACAGTAAAGGACACAATGAGCAGTTCTTC
CDR3 protein: CASSFPDSKGHNEQFF

V gene: TRBV7-9
J gene: TRBJ1-1
D gene: .
clone size: .
CDR3 DNA: TGTGCCAGCAGCTTAGATCGCAGCATGAACACTGAAGCTTTCTTT
CDR3 protein: CASSLDRSMNTEAFF

V gene: TRBV9
J gene: TRBJ2-7
D gene: .
clone size: .
CDR3 DNA: TGTGCCAGCAGCGTAGAGGGTTACGAGCAGTACTTC
CDR3 protein: CASSVEGYEQYF

V gene: TRBV30
J gene: TRBJ2-7
D gene: .
clone size: .
CDR3 DNA: TGTGCCTGGAGGGGGGTCGGTTCCTACGAGCAGTACTTC
CDR3 protein: CAWRGVGSYEQYF

V gene: TRBV12-5
J gene: TRBJ2-3
D gene: .
clone size: .
CDR3 DNA: TGTGCTAGTGGTTTGGTACTGGGTGATACGCAGTATTTT
CDR3 protein: CASGLVLGDTQYF

V gene: TRBV5-4
J gene: TRBJ2-6
D gene: .
clone size: .
CDR3 DNA: TGTGCCAGCAGCCCAGGACAAACTGGGGCCAACGTCCTGACTTTC
CDR3 protein: CASSPGQTGANVLTF

V gene: TRBV5-1
J gene: TRBJ2-2
D gene: .
clone size: .
CDR3 DNA: TGCGCCAGCAGCCCCCGCCGTGATCCGAACACCGGGGAGCTGTTTTTT
CDR3 protein: CASSPRRDPNTGELFF

V gene: TRBV4-1
J gene: TRBJ2-7
D gene: TRBD2
clone size: .
CDR3 DNA: TGCGCCAGCAGCCAACTAGCGGGGGGCACCTCCTACGAGCAGTACTTC
CDR3 protein: CASSQLAGGTSYEQYF

V gene: TRBV19
J gene: TRBJ1-5
D gene: .
clone size: .
CDR3 DNA: TGTGCCAGTAGCCTAACCCGGGCTAGCAATCAGCCCCAGCATTTT
CDR3 protein: CASSLTRASNQPQHF

V gene: TRBV9
J gene: TRBJ1-2
D gene: .
clone size: .
CDR3 DNA: TGTGCCAGCAGCGAGAGCCCGGGACTGGAATTTAACTATGGCTACACCTTC
CDR3 protein: CASSESPGLEFNYGYTF

V gene: TRBV7-8
J gene: TRBJ1-1
D gene: TRBD1
clone size: .
CDR3 DNA: TGTGCCAGCAGCGACCGACAGGGGGCCCCGAACACTGAAGCTTTCTTT
CDR3 protein: CASSDRQGAPNTEAFF

V gene: TRBV6-5
J gene: TRBJ1-1
D gene: .
clone size: .
CDR3 DNA: TGTGCCAGCTACAGGGCCCACACTGAAGCTTTCTTT
CDR3 protein: CASYRAHTEAFF

V gene: TRBV13
J gene: TRBJ2-2
D gene: TRBD1
clone size: .
CDR3 DNA: TGTGCCAGCAGCCAAGACTCGACAGGGGGCCGTAGCACCGGGGAGCTGTTTTTT
CDR3 protein: CASSQDSTGGRSTGELFF

V gene: TRBV7-9
J gene: TRBJ1-1
D gene: TRBD1
clone size: .
CDR3 DNA: TGTGCCAGCAGCATTTCACAGGGGGCGGACACTGAAGCTTTCTTT
CDR3 protein: CASSISQGADTEAFF

V gene: TRBV29-1
J gene: TRBJ2-5
D gene: TRBD1
clone size: .
CDR3 DNA: TGCGGGACCGGACAGGTGGAGACCCAGTACTTC
CDR3 protein: CGTGQVETQYF

V gene: TRBV18
J gene: TRBJ2-7
D gene: .
clone size: .
CDR3 DNA: TGTGCCAGCTCACCAGGACAGTTCTCCTACGAGCAGTACTTC
CDR3 protein: CASSPGQFSYEQYF

V gene: TRBV4-1
J gene: TRBJ1-6
D gene: .
clone size: .
CDR3 DNA: TGCGCCAGCAGCCAAGGTGGGCCCCTCCACTTT
CDR3 protein: CASSQGGPLHF

V gene: TRBV7-9
J gene: TRBJ2-3
D gene: .
clone size: .
CDR3 DNA: TGTGCCAGCAGCTTACCCCAGACAGATACGCAGTATTTT
CDR3 protein: CASSLPQTDTQYF

V gene: TRBV4-1
J gene: TRBJ2-7
D gene: .
clone size: .
CDR3 DNA: TGCGCCAGCAGCCCGGACGGCCTAAATGGAGAAGAGTACTTC
CDR3 protein: CASSPDGLNGEEYF

V gene: TRBV19
J gene: TRBJ2-3
D gene: TRBD1
clone size: .
CDR3 DNA: TGTGCCAGTAGTTTGGGACAGGGCTCAGATACGCAGTATTTT
CDR3 protein: CASSLGQGSDTQYF

V gene: TRBV19
J gene: TRBJ1-2
D gene: .
clone size: .
CDR3 DNA: TGTGCCAGTAGGCCTCAAATCAACTATGGCTACACCTTC
CDR3 protein: CASRPQINYGYTF

V gene: TRBV4-3
J gene: TRBJ2-2
D gene: .
clone size: once
CDR3 DNA: TGCGCCAGCAGTCTCTATCAGGACCTATCGAACACCGGGGAGCTGTTTTTT
CDR3 protein: CASSLYQDLSNTGELFF